This TCR beta chain appears in the sequencing data of a study of T-cell memory formation after mild COVID-19. TCRdb used MiXCR to reprocess the 5' RACE reads, holding one entry per CDR3 protein. This table holds hundreds of thousands of distinct CDR3 sequences, roughly 15% found once. In its sample, this clonotype was seen a few times. This CDR3 has 15 amino acids. Trimming took 4 bases from V and 6 from J, leaving 19 bases between them. Germline V CDR1 and CDR2: SGDLS, YYNGEE. The sequence was collected from a man between 18 and 29 years old who had mild COVID-19 (a few samples of this study predate the infection). Cell type and time point are not known. The rearrangement joins TRBV9 to TRBJ1-2, with D possibly matching TRBD1 (6 bases). The sequencing input was PBMCs or a T cell subset sorted from them (not recorded which). For the CDR3, the DNA is TGTGCCAGCAGCCAAGACAACCGGGACACGAATGGCTACACCTTC. Its translation is CASSQDNRDTNGYTF.